The 16 T cell receptor beta chains below all came from one sample that was sequenced in a study of T-cell memory formation after mild COVID-19 (TCRdb year 2021). Libraries came from 5' RACE. The sequencer was an Illumina NovaSeq 6000. TCRdb redid the processing of the public reads, applying fastp at Q25 and MiXCR, and retained in-frame beta chains. CDR3 protein sequences are deduplicated, and each keeps its most common genes and DNA. The sample contains 350,000 to 500,000 distinct CDR3 sequences, 20% of them found a single time. The top ten clonotypes cover 7.5% to 9.5% of the sample. Material: PBMCs or a T cell subset sorted from them (not recorded which). The receptors were gathered from an adult woman who had mild COVID-19 (a few samples of this study predate the infection). The sample titles of this study are shuffled in the database, so cell type and time point are left out; the donor was told from shared clones.

In this sample, this clonotype turned up a few times. The chain is built from TRBV29-1 and TRBJ2-1; 7 bases fit TRBD2. This CDR3 comprises 13 residues. Germline CDR1 reads SQVTM; CDR2 reads ANQGSEA. V lost 7 bases to trimming and J lost 5 bases; unmatched junction nucleotides: 8. The CDR3 sequence: CSADTSVDNEQFF. The CDR3 nucleotides are TGCAGCGCTGACACTAGCGTAGACAATGAGCAGTTCTTC.

The V gene is TRBV4-1, the J gene TRBJ1-5; D is perhaps TRBD1 (5 bases). V dropped 0 bases and J dropped 2 bases, with 11 bases sitting between them. The germline CDR1 and CDR2 sequences are MGHRA and YSYEKL. The CDR3 extends over 16 amino acids. CDR3 DNA: TGCGCCAGCAGCCAAGATCGACAAGGGGGCAATCAGCCCCAGCATTTT. As protein: CASSQDRQGGNQPQHF.

The chain is built from TRBV3-1 and TRBJ2-3, with TRBD2 matching 11 bases. The CDR3 has 13 residues. Germline assignment: CDR1 LGHDT and CDR2 YNNKEL (reference sequence). The V and J ends lost 4 bases and 11 bases, in that order; junction bases with no gene match: 5. The CDR3 protein is CASSPGTSGGQYF. In DNA, the CDR3 is TGTGCCAGCAGCCCCGGGACTAGCGGTGGGCAGTATTTT.

The chain links TRBV5-1 to TRBJ2-2; TRBD2 matches 7 bases. The CDR3 consists of 14 residues. Germline CDR1 reads SGHRS; CDR2 reads YFSETQ. The trim removed 4 bases at V and 3 bases at J, leaving 3 bases unmatched. The CDR3 sequence is CASSQSGDTGELFF. The CDR3 region has the DNA TGCGCCAGCAGCCAAAGCGGGGACACCGGGGAGCTGTTTTTT. Full variable domain (rest looked up from reference TRBV5-1 and TRBJ2-2): KAGVTQTPRYLIKTRGQQVTLSCSPISGHRSVSWYQQTPGQGLQFLFEYFSETQRNKGNFPGRFSGRQFSNSRSEMNVSTLELGDSALYLCASSQSGDTGELFFGEGSRLTVL.

This chain links TRBV11-2 with TRBJ2-7, with D perhaps TRBD2 (6 bases). Germline V CDR1 and CDR2: SGHAT, FQNNGV. Between the trimmed V and J ends, which lost 5 bases and 0 bases, there was a span of 17 bases. The CDR3 length is 16 residues. The CDR3 is CASSDPGTGSSYEQYF. The CDR3 DNA sequence: TGTGCCAGCAGCGACCCCGGGACTGGGTCCTCCTACGAGCAGTACTTC.

The chain employs TRBV7-6 and TRBJ2-7, with D possibly TRBD2 on 7 matching bases. From germline, CDR1 is SGHVS and CDR2 FNYEAQ. Trimming took 2 bases from V and 4 from J, leaving 12 bases between them. The CDR3 runs to 14 residues. Written as DNA, the CDR3 is TGTGCCAGCAGCTTAAAGGGGGGGCCATACGAGCAGTACTTC. This translates into CASSLKGGPYEQYF.

This clonotype has only a few counts. The chain couples TRBV24-1 to TRBJ1-1; a weak D match, TRBD1 (6 bases). This CDR3 has 19 residues. Trimming removed 1 base from V and 2 bases from J, with 22 bases in between. The germline V gene encodes CDR1 KGHDR and CDR2 SFDVKD. The CDR3 sequence: CATSDFQTGRVSINTEAFF. The CDR3 DNA is TGTGCCACCAGTGATTTCCAGACAGGTCGGGTATCCATCAACACTGAAGCTTTCTTT.

The V call is TRBV12-3 or TRBV12-4, the J call TRBJ1-6; TRBD1 might be the D (6 bases). V gave up 6 bases and J gave up 10 bases, with 13 bases separating them. This CDR3 has 13 residues. The CDR3 is CASSRDTGSPLHF. The CDR3 DNA sequence: TGTGCCAGCAGCCGGGACACCGGCTCACCCCTCCACTTT.

This clonotype was counted a few times. The J gene is TRBJ1-5, the V gene TRBV30; weak D call: TRBD1 (6 bases). Trimming removed 5 bases from V and 7 bases from J, with 15 bases in between. The germline CDR1 and CDR2 sequences are GTSNPN and SVGIG (reference sequence). CDR3 length: 13 residues. In nucleotides, the CDR3 is TGTGCCTGGGACGGAGGGGGGCCACAGCCCCAGCATTTT. It translates to CAWDGGGPQPQHF. The entire variable domain, with the rest obtained from reference TRBV30 and TRBJ1-5, is as follows: SQTIHQWPATLVQPVGSPLSLECTVEGTSNPNLYWYRQAAGRGLQLLFYSVGIGQISSEVPQNLSASRPQDRQFILSSKKLLLSDSGFYLCAWDGGGPQPQHFGDGTRLSIL.

This clonotype turned up a few times. This chain connects TRBV15 to TRBJ2-1; 9 bases are a match to TRBD2. CDR1 and CDR2 (germline): LNHNV, YYDKDF (reference sequence). Losses at the gene ends were 1 base for V and 5 bases for J; bases not matched to a gene: 6. CDR3 length equals 16 residues. DNA of the CDR3: TGTGCCACCAGCAGAGCGGCGGCGGGAGGGGACAATGAGCAGTTCTTC. This gives the protein CATSRAAAGGDNEQFF.

The rearrangement uses TRBV29-1 and TRBJ2-1; the D is unclear. The CDR3 runs 17 residues. In germline, CDR1 is SQVTM, CDR2 ANQGSEA. Trimming shortened V by 3 bases and J by 3 bases, and 21 bases separated the two germline ends. CDR3 coding DNA: TGCAGCGTTGACTGGCTACAGCCCCTAAAAATCTACAATGAGCAGTTCTTC. Amino acid sequence: CSVDWLQPLKIYNEQFF.

This chain joins TRBV20-1 and TRBJ2-3, with 12 nucleotides matching TRBD1. The ends lost 6 bases at V and 4 bases at J; junction bases unmatched: 8. The CDR3 spans 15 residues. Germline CDR1 DFQATT, CDR2 SNEGSKA (reference sequence). The CDR3 sequence is CSARPGQGASDTQYF. The CDR3 DNA is TGCAGTGCGCGTCCGGGACAGGGGGCTTCAGATACGCAGTATTTT.

This clonotype was counted between two and nine times. The V and J genes are TRBV10-2 and TRBJ1-3, with TRBD1 identical over 8 bases. The V and J ends lost 4 bases and 0 bases, in that order; junction bases with no gene match: 8. Germline CDR1 is WSHSY and CDR2 is SAAADI. The CDR3 has 17 residues. CDR3 sequence reads: CASSVNRGKSSGNTIYF. The CDR3 DNA is TGCGCCAGCAGTGTCAACAGGGGGAAGAGCTCTGGAAACACCATATATTTT.

The rearrangement joins TRBV5-6 to TRBJ1-1; maybe TRBD1 (6 bases). This CDR3 contains 17 residues. CDR1 is SGHDT and CDR2 is YYEEEE in the germline V gene. V was clipped by 4 bases and J by 0 bases, with 19 bases between them. The DNA of the CDR3 is TGTGCCAGCAGCCAGGGGACCGACCCTTACATGAACACTGAAGCTTTCTTT. It yields the protein CASSQGTDPYMNTEAFF. The full variable domain, rest sourced from reference TRBV5-6 and TRBJ1-1, is DAGVTQSPTHLIKTRGQQVTLRCSPKSGHDTVSWYQQALGQGPQFIFQYYEEEERQRGNFPDRFSGHQFPNYSSELNVNALLLGDSALYLCASSQGTDPYMNTEAFFGQGTRLTVV.

The chain is built from TRBV6-6 and TRBJ2-7, with 9 bases aligning to TRBD2. V gave up 7 bases and J gave up 5 bases; unmatched junction bases: 6. CDR1 and CDR2 from the germline V gene are MNHNY and SVGAGI (reference sequence). This CDR3 comprises 13 residues. In nucleotides, the CDR3 is TGTGCCAGCACCGGGACTAGCCGAGACGAGCAGTACTTC. Translated: CASTGTSRDEQYF.

V gene TRBV7-2 combines with J gene TRBJ1-1, with unresolved D. The CDR3 is 15 amino acids. Trimming left V 6 bases short and J 1 base short, with 15 bases between. The germline V gene has CDR1 SGHTA and CDR2 FQGNSA. The CDR3 loop is CASSFTIGPNTEAFF. CDR3 nucleotide sequence: TGTGCCAGCAGTTTCACGATAGGCCCGAACACTGAAGCTTTCTTT.